This T cell receptor (beta chain) was observed in a study of identical twins. A word on this clonotype: No antigen is known for it.

TCRdb re-derived calls from the 5' RACE reads in MiXCR, one entry per CDR3 protein. This sample yields about 690,000 distinct CDR3 sequences, of which around 6% are seen a single time; about 1.8% belongs to the top ten. The V end was cut by 6 bases, the J end by 5 bases, with 10 bases between. The germline V gene encodes CDR1 LNHNV and CDR2 YYDKDF (reference sequence). The CDR3 loop spans 12 amino acids. Overall study results and limits: Those out-of-frame alpha sequences shared by twins showed an excess of low generation probability. Interpretation of the results relied on cross-sectional statistical analysis and not on following the same donors. Researchers reported weaker excess twin sharing in beta out-of-frame sequences.

Sequences were obtained from naive T cells sorted from blood. The chain links TRBV15 to TRBJ1-2, with D tentatively TRBD1 (5 bases). This clonotype was obtained from a man younger than 35 in good health. CDR3 region: CATRRGGYGYTF. DNA of the CDR3: TGTGCCACCAGGAGGGGCGGTTATGGCTACACCTTC.